This TCR beta chain stems from a study of T cells in Graves' hyperthyroidism and ophthalmopathy. The CDR3 is 17 residues long. Germline V gives CDR1 KGHSH, CDR2 LQKENI. Trimming cost V 1 base and J 1 base, with 13 bases left between them. Amplified TCR beta CDR3 regions came from RNA transcripts. TCR CDR3 underwent first-round RT-PCR with the HTBI primer set. TCRdb processed the multiplex PCR reads anew with MiXCR; each CDR3 protein has one entry. The sample has about 200,000 distinct CDR3 sequences; 15% to 20% are singletons. Hyperthyroidism of Graves' type that showed no ophthalmopathy progression within 18 months was stable. Patients were excluded because of uncontrolled infection, other autoimmune disease, pregnancy or lactation. PBMCs came from around 10 ml fresh peripheral blood. Study findings and constraints: Appearing also in blood were most of the thyroid clonotypes expanded above 0.001.

A note on this clonotype: Its antigen is as yet unknown.

The chain is built from TRBV18 and TRBJ2-2, with D tentatively TRBD2 (5 bases). Material: blood. This receptor was taken from a middle-aged man with Graves' hyperthyroidism. In DNA form, the CDR3 reads TGTGCCAGCTCACCACGGGGATCCGGGGTGAACACCGGGGAGCTGTTTTTT. This translates into CASSPRGSGVNTGELFF.